The rows below give T cell receptor beta chains drawn from one sample of a study of blood T cell repertoires in COVID-19. The assay was immunoSEQ multiplex PCR, and TCRdb's table has in-frame clones only and misses some. Here the sample spans 210,000 or so clones, 88% being singletons. The specimen was PBMCs or T cells enriched from blood (not recorded which). Every receptor here comes from a woman aged 25-40 years who had been exposed to COVID-19. CDR3s include the opening cysteine and the closing phenylalanine or tryptophan. The D gene is left open where the match is weak. Expanded clones get a size class; other rows say once, few or many, or leave the size out.

TRBJ2-7,TRBD2,-,TRBV5-1,TGCGCCAGCAGCTTGTTCCCCCCCCTTAGCGGGGTTAGCTCCTACGAGCAGTACTTC,CASSLFPPLSGVSSYEQYF
TRBJ1-1,-,once,TRBV19,TGTGCCAGTAAACAGGGCGCGAACACTGAAGCTTTCTTT,CASKQGANTEAFF
TRBJ2-7,-,few,TRBV6-2/TRBV6-3,TGTGCCAGCAGTTACACAGGGTCTTACGAGCAGTACTTC,CASSYTGSYEQYF
TRBJ1-5,TRBD1,-,TRBV7-8,TGTGCCAGCAGCCGGGACAGGGGCCAGCCCCAGCATTTT,CASSRDRGQPQHF
TRBJ1-1,-,once,TRBV7-2,TGTGCCAGCAGCTTAAAGCAGAACACTGAAGCTTTCTTT,CASSLKQNTEAFF
TRBJ1-5,-,-,TRBV6-5,TGTGCCAGCAGGCCCATACAGGGTGGGGGTCAGCCCCAGCATTTT,CASRPIQGGGQPQHF
TRBJ2-1,TRBD1,-,TRBV6-5,TGTGCCATTGACCCGGGACAGGGGTCCTACAATGAGCAGTTCTTC,CAIDPGQGSYNEQFF
TRBJ1-3,TRBD1,-,TRBV11-2,TGTGCCAGCAACTTCTTCCGGGACAGGGAGGGCAACACCATATATTTT,CASNFFRDREGNTIYF
TRBJ1-1,TRBD1,-,TRBV6-5,TGTGCCAGCAGTTACTCGGGGACAGCCTTAGGGACTGAAGCTTTCTTT,CASSYSGTALGTEAFF
TRBJ2-7,TRBD2,few,TRBV3-1/TRBV3-2,TGTGCCAGCAGCCAAACACACCTACTAGCGGGATTCTACGAGCAGTACTTC,CASSQTHLLAGFYEQYF
TRBJ2-1,-,-,TRBV19,TGTGCCAGTAGTATAGCAGCGGGCAGCCCCGGGTATGAGCAGTTCTTC,CASSIAAGSPGYEQFF
TRBJ2-4,TRBD1,once,TRBV7-9,TGTGCCAGCAGCCGCACGGGACAGGGGATCATTCAGTACTTC,CASSRTGQGIIQYF
TRBJ1-3,TRBD1,-,TRBV7-9,TGTGCCAGCAGCTCATCCGGGACAGGGCACCTCTCTGGAAACACCATATATTTT,CASSSSGTGHLSGNTIYF
TRBJ1-1,-,-,TRBV4-1,TGCGCCAGCAGCTATGACAGAGTGAACACTGAAGCTTTCTTT,CASSYDRVNTEAFF
TRBJ2-1,TRBD2,once,TRBV29-1,TGCAGCGGGGGGACTAGCGGGAGTAATGAGCAGTTCTTC,CSGGTSGSNEQFF
TRBJ2-3,TRBD2,-,TRBV7-6,TGTGCCAGCAGCTCACCAGGACTAGCGGGAGTAGTAGATACGCAGTATTTT,CASSSPGLAGVVDTQYF
TRBJ2-4,-,-,TRBV10-3,TGTGCCATCAGCAATTACCAGGTCATTCAGTACTTC,CAISNYQVIQYF
TRBJ2-1,-,-,TRBV14,TGTGCCAGCAGCCAAGACGAGACTAGTTTCATGAATGAGCAGTTCTTC,CASSQDETSFMNEQFF
TRBJ2-3,-,-,TRBV9,TGTGCCAGCAGCGTAGAGGTTCTAGCCTCGCAGTATTTT,CASSVEVLASQYF
TRBJ2-3,TRBD2,-,TRBV20-1,TGCAGTGCTAGTCCGGTAGCGGGAGCTCCGCCGGGAGATACGCAGTATTTT,CSASPVAGAPPGDTQYF
TRBJ2-5,-,-,TRBV5-1,TGCGCCAGCAGCTTCCCAGGGTTAGAGACCCAGTACTTC,CASSFPGLETQYF
TRBJ2-3,-,-,TRBV30,TGTGCCTGGAGTGTTGGGGGGACCGGCACAGATACGCAGTATTTT,CAWSVGGTGTDTQYF
TRBJ1-5,TRBD1,-,TRBV19,TGTGCCAGTACCCCGGACAGGGATTATAGCAATCAGCCCCAGCATTTT,CASTPDRDYSNQPQHF
TRBJ2-1,-,-,TRBV12-3/TRBV12-4,TGTGCCAGCAGTTTCGGGGATGAGCAGTTCTTC,CASSFGDEQFF
TRBJ1-1,-,-,TRBV28,TGTGCCAGCAGTTTCCTAGGGGAAAACACTGAAGCTTTCTTT,CASSFLGENTEAFF